The source of this TCR beta chain is a study of CXCR3-negative and CXCR3-positive naive CD8 T cells. Study-wide background: Every library held about 1.5 +/- 0.3 million TRB reads, and the total came to roughly 150 million. Study-level results: Within a donor, both naive subsets shared TRBV-TRBJ usage, unlike memory cells. Diversity was high in both naive subsets and much lower in memory cells. TRB CDR3s of CXCR3-positive naive cells were more hydrophobic than those of CXCR3-negative naive cells.

Researchers sorted about 300,000 cells of each CD8+ T cell subset in triplicate. Germline V gives CDR1 SGHRS, CDR2 YFSETQ. CDR3 length: 12 amino acids. With respect to this clonotype: The antigen is not known.

With UMI labels, 5' RACE was used to prepare the TRB cDNA libraries. TCRdb re-called the 5' RACE reads and gives one entry per CDR3 protein, without DNA. This sample contains around 60,000 distinct CDR3 sequences. The sample taken for sequencing was naive CXCR3+ CD8+ T cells from blood. Subset of the sample: CD45RO-CCR7+CD27+CD95- naive CD8+ T cells expressing CXCR3 (TNR3+). The V gene is TRBV5-1, the J gene TRBJ2-3. The receptor comes from a human donor in good health. Some clones in this sample may be carry-over from other donors' samples. The CDR3 is CASSWGTDTQYF.